The sequence of this T cell receptor (beta chain) was determined in a study of blood T cell repertoires in COVID-19. The V segment lost 4 bases and the J segment 10 bases; nucleotides outside the gene matches: 5. CDR1 and CDR2 (germline): SGHAT, FQDESV (reference sequence). The CDR3 covers 14 residues. Individuals drawn from some 25 US areas were about 18 to 100 years old. Clinical history reported by participants formed the basis on which cohorts were assigned. Repertoires were generated with immunoSEQ multiplex PCR, while TCRdb's copy carries only in-frame clones and drops some. The sample carries 120,000 to 150,000 clones, roughly 80% recorded once.

This chain connects TRBV11-1 to TRBJ1-6, with 9 positions matching TRBD1. This receptor was taken from a woman in her forties who had recovered from COVID-19. Sample: PBMCs or T cells enriched from blood (not recorded which). The CDR3 DNA reads as TGTGCCAGCAGCTCCCGGACAGGGGACTCACCCCTCCACTTT. It is translated as CASSSRTGDSPLHF.